This T cell receptor (beta chain) was captured in a study of human T cells and chemical hapten exposure. Study in general: The study enrolled mostly female patients with alopecia areata, totalis or universalis.

This clonotype was observed a handful of times. Its antigen is unknown. Notes on the study in general: TCRs at a frequency above 1 in 1000 stayed unchanged with DPC sensitization.

J gave up 0 bases and V 5 bases, and 7 bases lay outside the gene matches. Germline CDR1 MNHNY, CDR2 SVGAGI (reference sequence). The CDR3 sequence is 16 residues long. TCRdb reanalysed the RACE reads using MiXCR and keeps one entry per CDR3 protein. The data contain approximately 320,000 distinct CDR3 sequences, approximately 5% of them seen just once; the ten biggest clones take up over 7%. As for time point: pre-sensitization, week 0. As for treatment: therapeutic diphenylcyclopropenone sensitization with weekly scalp DPC. Alopecia patients deemed DPC-suitable, aged 18 to 70, excluding pregnancy. Sample: whole blood, taken in connection with sensitization to the hapten diphenylcyclopropenone (DPC). The clonotype originates from a woman aged 18-35 years with alopecia areata. Some clones in this sample may be carry-over from other donors' samples. The V and J genes are TRBV6-6 and TRBJ2-3, with TRBD2 identical over 8 bases. In DNA form, the CDR3 reads TGTGCCAGCAGTCCGAAGCGGGGGTTTAGCACAGATACGCAGTATTTT. This sequence encodes CASSPKRGFSTDTQYF.